These 2 T cell receptor beta chains originate from one sample sequenced in a study of OX40 agonist ivuxolimab in advanced cancers. Sequenced by immunoSEQ multiplex PCR; TCRdb stores in-frame clones only, minus some. The sample has about 64,000 clones, about 88% seen once. The sequenced sample was CD4+ or CD8+ T cells sorted from blood, obtained in a trial of the OX40 agonist ivuxolimab. Receptor source: an adult with an advanced solid tumor such as melanoma, head and neck, liver or kidney cancer.

The V call is TRBV29-1, the J call TRBJ2-5, with a weak D call TRBD1 (7 bases). Trimming cost V 2 bases and J 4 bases, with 17 bases left between them. CDR3 size: 15 residues. Per germline, CDR1 SQVTM and CDR2 ANQGSEA. CDR3: CSVELFQGGRETQYF. The CDR3 DNA follows: TGCAGCGTTGAATTGTTTCAGGGGGGTAGAGAGACCCAGTACTTC.

The chain joins TRBV6-6 to TRBJ2-7; possibly TRBD1 for D (6 bases). V lost 5 bases and J 3 bases, leaving 11 bases between the germline ends. Germline V gene data show CDR1 as MNHNY and CDR2 as SVGAGI (reference sequence). This CDR3 is built from 13 residues. CDR3 in DNA: TGTGCCAGCAGTGCCCGACAGGACTACGAGCAGTACTTC. This gives the protein CASSARQDYEQYF.